This TCR beta chain was captured by sequencing in a study of blood T cells in healthy people across ages. The CDR3 extends over 15 amino acids. Germline CDR1 and CDR2: LGHDT and YNNKEL (reference sequence). V dropped 4 bases and J dropped 9 bases, with 16 bases sitting between them. The individuals who served as donors were healthy Caucasians living in Russia, aged about 6 to 100. A sample-barcoded 5' primer and a J-beta primer mix were used in a second PCR of roughly 6 to 11 cycles. TCRdb fed the 5' RACE reads into MiXCR, producing one record per CDR3 protein. The data hold approximately 940,000 distinct CDR3 sequences, with around 48% observed a single time. In this sample, this clonotype turned up a few times.

The TCR comes from a man younger than 40 in good health. The sample taken for sequencing was blood. The chain recombines TRBV3-1 with TRBJ1-6; D not certain. The CDR3 protein is CASSLRAVSASPLHF. The CDR3 DNA sequence: TGTGCCAGCAGCCTGAGGGCCGTCTCGGCTTCACCCCTCCACTTT.